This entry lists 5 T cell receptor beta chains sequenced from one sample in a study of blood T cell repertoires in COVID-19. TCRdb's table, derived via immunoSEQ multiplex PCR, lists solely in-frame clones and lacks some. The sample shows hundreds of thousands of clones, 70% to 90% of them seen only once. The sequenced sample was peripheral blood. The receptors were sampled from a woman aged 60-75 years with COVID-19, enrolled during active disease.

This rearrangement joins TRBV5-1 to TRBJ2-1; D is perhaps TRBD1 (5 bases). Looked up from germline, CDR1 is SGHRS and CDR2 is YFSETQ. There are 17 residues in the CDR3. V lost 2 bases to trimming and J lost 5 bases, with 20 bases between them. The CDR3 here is CASSFQGRMESHNEQFF. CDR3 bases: TGCGCCAGCAGCTTCCAGGGCAGGATGGAATCCCACAATGAGCAGTTCTTC.

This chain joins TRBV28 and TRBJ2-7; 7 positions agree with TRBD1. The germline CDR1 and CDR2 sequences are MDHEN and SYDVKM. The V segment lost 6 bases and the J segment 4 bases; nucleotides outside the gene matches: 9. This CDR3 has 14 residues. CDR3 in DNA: TGTGCCAGCAGCCCGGGACAGCGAAGTTACGAGCAGTACTTC. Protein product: CASSPGQRSYEQYF. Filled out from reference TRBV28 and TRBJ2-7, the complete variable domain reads DVKVTQSSRYLVKRTGEKVFLECVQDMDHENMFWYRQDPGLGLRLIYFSYDVKMKEKGDIPEGYSVSREKKERFSLILESASTNQTSMYLCASSPGQRSYEQYFGPGTRLTVT.

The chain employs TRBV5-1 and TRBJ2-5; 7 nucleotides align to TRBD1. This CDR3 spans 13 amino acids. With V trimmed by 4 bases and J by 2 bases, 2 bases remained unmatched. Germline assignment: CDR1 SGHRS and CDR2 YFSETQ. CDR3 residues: CASSEGQQETQYF. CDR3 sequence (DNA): TGCGCCAGCAGCGAGGGACAGCAAGAGACCCAGTACTTC.

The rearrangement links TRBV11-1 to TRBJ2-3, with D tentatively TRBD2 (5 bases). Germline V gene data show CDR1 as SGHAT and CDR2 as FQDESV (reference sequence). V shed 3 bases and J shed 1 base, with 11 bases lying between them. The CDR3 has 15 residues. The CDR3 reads CASSFGGPRTDTQYF. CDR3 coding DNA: TGTGCCAGCAGCTTTGGAGGACCCCGCACAGATACGCAGTATTTT.

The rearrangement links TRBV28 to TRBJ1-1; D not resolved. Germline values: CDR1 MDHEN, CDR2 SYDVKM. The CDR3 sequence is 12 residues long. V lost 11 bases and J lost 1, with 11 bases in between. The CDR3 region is CAYGAGNTEAFF. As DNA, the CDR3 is TGTGCCTACGGAGCGGGGAACACTGAAGCTTTCTTT.